These 19 T cell receptor beta chains came from one sample sequenced in a study of T cells in Graves' hyperthyroidism and ophthalmopathy. TCR beta CDR3 region amplification was performed from RNA transcripts. Initially, a first-round RT-PCR of the TCR CDR3 employed the HTBI primer set. TCRdb re-called the multiplex PCR reads through MiXCR, storing one row per CDR3 protein. Of some 580,000 distinct CDR3 sequences listed, more than 15% are singletons. The sample was blood. The receptors stem from a woman aged 40-49 years with Graves' ophthalmopathy.

For this clonotype: Likely a read error: the CDR3 ends without its conserved phenylalanine or tryptophan. The chain employs TRBV5-1 and TRBJ1-1; 7 bases match TRBD1. The CDR3 is 14 amino acids. V was pared by 0 bases and J by 4 bases, with 3 bases of the junction left unmatched. The germline gives CDR1 SGHRS, CDR2 YFSETQ. This CDR3 reads CASSLGQGLTEAFL. The CDR3, as DNA: TGCGCCAGCAGCTTGGGACAGGGCCTCACTGAAGCTTTCCTT.

This clonotype was counted ten times or more. This chain joins TRBV29-1 and TRBJ1-1; D is unclear. Germline values: CDR1 SQVTM, CDR2 ANQGSEA. Trimming left V 2 bases short and J 6 bases short, with 10 bases between. This CDR3 contains 12 residues. CDR3 sequence reads: CSVEPALAEAFF. CDR3 nucleotides: TGCAGCGTTGAACCGGCTTTGGCTGAAGCTTTCTTT.

In its sample, this clonotype was seen many times. V and J are TRBV2 and TRBJ2-3; weak D call: TRBD2 (5 bases). The CDR3 extends over 15 amino acids. V lost 1 base and J lost 0, with 8 bases in between. The V gene's germline CDR1 is SNHLY and CDR2 FYNNEI. CDR3: CASSEGAVSTDTQYF. The CDR3, as DNA: TGTGCCAGCAGTGAAGGAGCGGTTAGCACAGATACGCAGTATTTT.

This rearrangement joins TRBV29-1 to TRBJ2-1, with 9 bases matching TRBD1. With 4 bases clipped from V and 4 bases from J, the junction kept 5 bases outside the gene matches. The CDR3 runs to 14 residues. Germline lookup yields CDR1 SQVTM and CDR2 ANQGSEA. DNA of the CDR3: TGCAGCGTTGTTAGGGACAGGGTTTACAATGAGCAGTTCTTC. Translating gives CSVVRDRVYNEQFF.

The chain combines TRBV20-1 with TRBJ1-2, with D hard to call. Per the germline V gene, CDR1 is DFQATT and CDR2 is SNEGSKA (reference sequence). Between the trimmed V and J ends, which lost 1 base and 8 bases, there was a span of 14 bases. CDR3 size: 13 residues. CDR3 DNA sequence: TGCAGTGCTAGAGTAATCTCCCTGCGGGGCTACACCTTC. Its translation is CSARVISLRGYTF.

The chain combines TRBV3-1 with TRBJ1-5; TRBD1 might be the D (5 bases). V dropped 4 bases and J dropped 7 bases, with 17 bases sitting between them. Germline V gene data show CDR1 as LGHDT and CDR2 as YNNKEL (reference sequence). The CDR3 length is 15 residues. CDR3 sequence reads: CASSPRAGGEQPQHF. CDR3 DNA sequence: TGTGCCAGCAGCCCACGAGCCGGGGGGGAACAGCCCCAGCATTTT.

This rearrangement joins TRBV5-1 to TRBJ2-2, with 10 bases matching TRBD2. The ends lost 5 bases at V and 4 bases at J; junction bases unmatched: 5. CDR1 and CDR2 (germline): SGHRS, YFSETQ. The CDR3 has 15 residues. CDR3 DNA: TGCGCCAGCAGGGTAGCGGGAGGAGGCACCGGGGAGCTGTTTTTT. Translation: CASRVAGGGTGELFF.

A few counts support this clonotype. The chain has TRBV6-1 and TRBJ2-7; no clear D. The V end lost 5 bases, the J end lost 6 bases, and 11 bases lay between the germline ends. CDR3 size: 12 residues. The germline CDR1 and CDR2 sequences are MNHNS and SASEGT. CDR3 sequence: CASSSHAREQYF. In DNA, the CDR3 is TGTGCCAGCAGTTCCCATGCACGCGAGCAGTACTTC.

This clonotype has ten or more counts. The V call is TRBV6-1, the J call TRBJ1-4; 10 nucleotides agree with TRBD1. The CDR3 has 14 residues. Looked up from germline, CDR1 is MNHNS and CDR2 is SASEGT. The V gene end was trimmed by 4 bases and the J gene end by 7 bases; junction bases not matched to a gene: 3. The CDR3 loop reads CASSGGQGSEKLFF. The CDR3 DNA reads as TGTGCCAGCAGTGGGGGACAGGGGAGTGAAAAACTGTTTTTT.

In its sample, this clonotype was seen a few times. The chain recombines TRBV7-9 with TRBJ2-2; D call uncertain. Trimming removed 6 bases at V and 4 bases at J, with 21 bases between. Germline CDR1 reads SEHNR; CDR2 reads FQNEAQ (reference sequence). The CDR3 has 17 residues. CDR3: CASRPPSGETITGELFF. Here the CDR3 DNA reads TGTGCCAGCAGGCCCCCTTCAGGAGAGACGATCACCGGGGAGCTGTTTTTT.

This clonotype came up many times. V and J are TRBV12-3 or TRBV12-4 and TRBJ2-2; TRBD2 is a possible D gene (7 bases). This CDR3 has 16 residues. V was pared by 10 bases and J by 5 bases, with 23 bases between. The CDR3 DNA follows: TGTGCCATCCCCCGAGGGGGGGCAATGGGTACCGGGGAGCTGTTTTTT. Translating it yields CAIPRGGAMGTGELFF.

V and J are TRBV20-1 and TRBJ2-3, with D possibly called TRBD1 or TRBD2 (5 bases each). CDR3 length: 14 residues. Looked up from germline, CDR1 is DFQATT and CDR2 is SNEGSKA (reference sequence). Trimming stripped 1 base from V and 4 bases from J, with 12 bases between. The CDR3 loop reads CSARGLAGPDTQYF. CDR3 DNA sequence: TGCAGTGCTAGAGGGCTAGCAGGGCCAGATACGCAGTATTTT.

On this clonotype: At one of its ends the junction is not consistent with the germline gene, which may arise from a read error. The rearrangement uses TRBV12-3 or TRBV12-4 and TRBJ2-5; TRBD2 aligns across 13 bases. CDR3 size: 15 residues. The CDR3 DNA is TGTGCCAGCAGTCAGGGACTAGCGGGACAAGAGACCCGGTACTTC. This encodes CASSQGLAGQETRYF.

As to this clonotype: A read error is possible here, since a much larger clone lies one base away. V usage is TRBV28 and J usage is TRBJ2-5, with 8 bases fitting TRBD2. Germline V lookup: CDR1 MDHEN, CDR2 SYDVKM. Trimming took 8 bases from V and 5 from J; bases not matched to a gene: 13. This CDR3 contains 15 residues. As DNA, the CDR3 is TGTGCCAGCGGTGCCCACGGACTAGCAGGCGAGACCCAGTACTTC. Protein: CASGAHGLAGETQYF.

This clonotype was seen only a few times. Mismatch with germline at one junction end may stem from a read error. The J gene is TRBJ2-7, the V gene TRBV4-2, with 9 bases fitting TRBD2. CDR1 LGHNA and CDR2 YNFKEQ come from the germline V gene. This CDR3 spans 16 amino acids. CDR3 coding DNA: TGTGCCAGCAGCCCTTACGTCGGGACTAGCTCCAACGAGCAGTACTTC. Amino acids: CASSPYVGTSSNEQYF.

The V and J genes are TRBV6-1 and TRBJ1-4, with D uncertain. This CDR3 spans 13 amino acids. V was trimmed by 2 bases and J by 10 bases, leaving 11 bases between them. CDR1 and CDR2 from the germline V gene are MNHNS and SASEGT. CDR3 loop: CASSEIRSAKLFF. The CDR3 DNA reads as TGTGCCAGCAGTGAAATTCGGAGCGCAAAACTGTTTTTT.

A word on this clonotype: This could be a read error, since a much larger clone is one nucleotide away. The rearrangement joins TRBV11-2 to TRBJ2-1; possible D gene TRBD2, 6 bases. CDR1 and CDR2 (germline): SGHAT, FQNNGV. The CDR3 length is 15 residues. CDR3 in DNA: TGTGCCGGCAGCTTCGGTCCGGGAGTGATACCTGAGCAGTTCTTC. Amino acids: CAGSFGPGVIPEQFF.

This clonotype has ten or more counts. The chain has TRBV6-1 and TRBJ1-5; D call uncertain. V lost 8 bases, J lost 7 bases, and 15 bases lay in between. The germline V gene has CDR1 MNHNS and CDR2 SASEGT. The CDR3 sequence is 13 residues long. CDR3 nucleotide sequence: TGTGCCAGCCTACCCCCCCTAGGACAGCCCCAGCATTTT. Encoded protein: CASLPPLGQPQHF.

This rearrangement joins TRBV7-3 to TRBJ2-7; D is perhaps TRBD1 (5 bases). The CDR3 length is 14 residues. CDR1 and CDR2 (germline): SGHTA, FQGTGA. V gave up 5 bases and J gave up 7 bases, with 18 bases separating them. CDR3 sequence reads: CASSLGQGTKEQYF. The CDR3 DNA reads TGTGCCAGCAGCCTTGGGCAGGGAACGAAAGAGCAGTACTTC.